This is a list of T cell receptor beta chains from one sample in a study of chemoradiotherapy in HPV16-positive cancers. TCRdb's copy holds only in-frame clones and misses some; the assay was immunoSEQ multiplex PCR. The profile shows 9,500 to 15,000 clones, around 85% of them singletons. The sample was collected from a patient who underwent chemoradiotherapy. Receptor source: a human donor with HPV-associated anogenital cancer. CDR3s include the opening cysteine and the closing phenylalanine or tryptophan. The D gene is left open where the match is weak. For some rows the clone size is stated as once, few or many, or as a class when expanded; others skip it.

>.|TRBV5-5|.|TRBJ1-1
CASSEIEAFF
TGTGCCAGCAGCGAGATTGAAGCTTTCTTT
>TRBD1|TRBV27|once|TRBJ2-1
CASSSRGQGIYNEQFF
TGTGCCAGCAGTTCCCGGGGACAGGGTATCTACAATGAGCAGTTCTTC
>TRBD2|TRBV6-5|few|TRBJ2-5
CASSSTRLAGRETQYF
TGTGCCAGCAGTTCAACCCGACTAGCGGGGAGAGAGACCCAGTACTTC
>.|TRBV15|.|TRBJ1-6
CATSPRQGFNSPLHF
TGTGCCACCAGCCCTAGGCAGGGATTTAATTCACCCCTCCACTTT
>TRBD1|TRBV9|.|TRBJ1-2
CASSISGTGVDGYTF
TGTGCCAGCAGCATATCCGGGACAGGGGTAGATGGCTACACCTTC
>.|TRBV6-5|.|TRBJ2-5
CASSLLVNSQETQYF
TGTGCCAGCAGCCTACTAGTGAATAGCCAAGAGACCCAGTACTTC
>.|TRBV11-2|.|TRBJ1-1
CASSPVSWGTEAFF
TGTGCCAGCAGCCCCGTGTCCTGGGGGACTGAAGCTTTCTTT
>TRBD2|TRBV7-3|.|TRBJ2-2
CASSAGLGTGELFF
TGTGCCAGCAGCGCGGGACTAGGTACCGGGGAGCTGTTTTTT
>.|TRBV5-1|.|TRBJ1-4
CASSLSRGSEKLFF
TGCGCCAGCAGCTTGTCCAGGGGAAGTGAAAAACTGTTTTTT
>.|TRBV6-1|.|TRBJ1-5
CASTYGYNSNQPQHF
TGTGCCAGCACGTACGGTTACAATAGCAATCAGCCCCAGCATTTT
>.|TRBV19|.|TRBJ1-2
CASSIVGTESYGYTF
TGTGCCAGTAGTATAGTTGGGACTGAGTCTTATGGCTACACCTTC
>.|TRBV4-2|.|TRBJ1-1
CASSQEAGISTEAFF
TGTGCCAGCAGCCAAGAAGCGGGGATTAGCACTGAAGCTTTCTTT
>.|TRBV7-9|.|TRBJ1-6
CASTRGGSYNSPLHF
TGTGCCAGCACCCGGGGGGGATCCTATAATTCACCCCTCCACTTT
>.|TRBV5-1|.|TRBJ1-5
CASSLAGGDQPQHF
TGCGCCAGCAGCTTGGCGGGCGGGGACCAGCCCCAGCATTTT
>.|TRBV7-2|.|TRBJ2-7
CASSLTLGRFEQYF
TGTGCCAGCAGCCTTACTCTCGGTAGGTTCGAGCAGTACTTC
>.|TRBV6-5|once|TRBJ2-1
CASSYSNRRRVAEQFF
TGTGCCAGCAGTTACTCGAATCGCCGCAGGGTTGCGGAGCAGTTCTTC
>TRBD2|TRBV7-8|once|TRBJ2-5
CASSISGGATETQYF
TGTGCCAGCAGCATTAGCGGGGGGGCCACGGAGACCCAGTACTTC
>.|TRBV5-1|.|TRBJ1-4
CASSLPGSNEKLFF
TGCGCCAGCAGCTTGCCGGGTTCTAATGAAAAACTGTTTTTT
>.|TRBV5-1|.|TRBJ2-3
CASREGVNTDTQYF
TGCGCCAGCAGGGAGGGTGTGAACACAGATACGCAGTATTTT
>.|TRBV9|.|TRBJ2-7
CASSTDTAPYEQYF
TGTGCCAGCAGCACCGATACAGCCCCCTACGAGCAGTACTTC
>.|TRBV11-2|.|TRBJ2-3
CASSLYGGTDTQYF
TGTGCCAGCAGCCTATATGGGGGCACAGATACGCAGTATTTT
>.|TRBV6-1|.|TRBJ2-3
CASKRTRGDTQYF
TGTGCCAGCAAAAGGACGCGGGGAGATACGCAGTATTTT
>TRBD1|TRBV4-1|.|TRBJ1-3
CASSQVTGDPSGNTIYF
TGCGCCAGCAGCCAAGTTACAGGGGACCCCTCTGGAAACACCATATATTTT
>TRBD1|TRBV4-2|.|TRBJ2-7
CASSPERTGIAYEQYF
TGTGCCAGCAGCCCCGAACGGACAGGCATTGCGTACGAGCAGTACTTC
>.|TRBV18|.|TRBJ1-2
CASSLSGDYGYTF
TGTGCCAGCTCCCTGTCCGGGGACTATGGCTACACCTTC
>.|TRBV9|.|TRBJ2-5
CASSVGDSPQETQYF
TGTGCCAGCAGCGTAGGAGACAGCCCCCAAGAGACCCAGTACTTC
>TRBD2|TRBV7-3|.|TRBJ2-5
CASSLNGGGAGETQYF
TGTGCCAGCAGCTTAAACGGCGGGGGGGCCGGAGAGACCCAGTACTTC
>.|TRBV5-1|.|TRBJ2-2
CASSLDGRETGELFF
TGCGCCAGCAGCTTGGATGGCAGGGAAACCGGGGAGCTGTTTTTT
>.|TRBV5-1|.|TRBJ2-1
CASSLDSSYNEQFF
TGCGCCAGCAGCTTGGATAGCTCCTACAATGAGCAGTTCTTC
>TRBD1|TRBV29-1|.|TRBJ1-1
CSARTGDTEAFF
TGCAGCGCTAGGACAGGCGACACTGAAGCTTTCTTT
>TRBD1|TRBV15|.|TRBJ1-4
CATSRDSGGNEKLFF
TGTGCCACCAGCAGAGATTCAGGGGGCAATGAAAAACTGTTTTTT
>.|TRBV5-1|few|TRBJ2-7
CASSRSTGTSYEQYF
TGCGCCAGCAGCCGATCCACCGGGACAAGCTACGAGCAGTACTTC
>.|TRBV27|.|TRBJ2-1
CASSFGTGAYNEQFF
TGTGCCAGCAGTTTTGGAACGGGGGCCTACAATGAGCAGTTCTTC
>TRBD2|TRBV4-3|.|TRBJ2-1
CASSQDRDYNNEQFF
TGCGCCAGCAGCCAAGATCGGGACTATAACAATGAGCAGTTCTTC
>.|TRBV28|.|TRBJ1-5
CASQDGNQPQHF
TGTGCCAGCCAGGACGGGAATCAGCCCCAGCATTTT
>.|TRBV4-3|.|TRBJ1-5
CASSQGGDQPQHF
TGCGCCAGCAGCCAAGGGGGGGATCAGCCCCAGCATTTT